This TCR beta chain was sequenced during a study of T cells in women clearing cervical HPV infection. For this clone: Its specificity is unknown. The CDR3 end lies 3 residues beyond the end of the read and is filled in from the germline J gene.

V trimming: 6 bases; J trimming: 0 bases; junction bases outside the gene matches: 9. The CDR3 consists of 17 residues. Germline CDR1 and CDR2: DFQATT and SNEGSKA (reference sequence). The table came from immunoSEQ multiplex PCR; TCRdb's copy has only in-frame clones and leaves some out. There are tens of thousands of clones in the sample, with roughly 1.4% held by the top ten. Study findings and constraints: Timing of associations relative to infection is unclear; T-cell subsets were not isolated.

The source material was blood buffy coat. The gene calls are TRBV20-1 and TRBJ2-1; 12 bases map to TRBD2. The receptor comes from a woman between 18 and 70 years old with a cervical HPV16 infection that either progressed to CIN3+ or cleared (not recorded which). CDR3 protein: CSAGGLAGGGSYNEQFF. The sequenced CDR3 bases are TGCAGTGCCGGGGGGCTAGCGGGAGGGGGCTCCTACAATGAG.